The present T cell receptor (beta chain) was sequenced within a study of T cell responses to AZD1222 COVID-19 vaccine. Background on the study: Pooling of second doses given at about 4 or about 12 weeks was done. Overall study results and limits: Spike-specific TCR breadth rose after two AZD1222 doses, and depth rose as well. Baseline seropositivity characterized only a handful of AZD1222 recipients.

Assay used: immunoSEQ multiplex PCR; TCRdb lists only in-frame clones, some missing. Here the sample spans about 150,000 clones, 90% being singletons. Of note for this clone: Its antigen is not known.

The CDR3 runs 15 residues. CDR1 is MDHEN, CDR2 SYDVKM, per germline. V lost 6 bases and J lost 0; bases outside the gene matches: 7. The source is an adult in good health. V is TRBV28 and J is TRBJ1-1; 7 nucleotides line up with TRBD1. The sample in question was peripheral blood, obtained on day 0 of AZD1222 vaccination. CDR3 DNA: TGTGCCAGCAGACAGGGGTCCTTCATGAACACTGAAGCTTTCTTT. Translation: CASRQGSFMNTEAFF.